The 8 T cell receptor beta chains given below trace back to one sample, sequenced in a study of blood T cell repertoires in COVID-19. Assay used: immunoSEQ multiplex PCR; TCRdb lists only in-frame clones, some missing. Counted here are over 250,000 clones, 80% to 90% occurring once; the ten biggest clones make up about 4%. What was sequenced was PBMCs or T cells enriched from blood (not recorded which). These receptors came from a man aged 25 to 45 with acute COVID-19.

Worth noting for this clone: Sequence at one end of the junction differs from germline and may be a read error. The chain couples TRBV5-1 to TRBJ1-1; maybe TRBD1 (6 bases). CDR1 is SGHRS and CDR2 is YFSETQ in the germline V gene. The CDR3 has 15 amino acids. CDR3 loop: CASSLLGTQNTEAFF. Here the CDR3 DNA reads TGTGCCAGCAGCTTGCTTGGGACACAGAACACTGAAGCTTTCTTT. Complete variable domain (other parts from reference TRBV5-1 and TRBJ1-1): KAGVTQTPRYLIKTRGQQVTLSCSPISGHRSVSWYQQTPGQGLQFLFEYFSETQRNKGNFPGRFSGRQFSNSRSEMNVSTLELGDSALYLCASSLLGTQNTEAFFGQGTRLTVV.

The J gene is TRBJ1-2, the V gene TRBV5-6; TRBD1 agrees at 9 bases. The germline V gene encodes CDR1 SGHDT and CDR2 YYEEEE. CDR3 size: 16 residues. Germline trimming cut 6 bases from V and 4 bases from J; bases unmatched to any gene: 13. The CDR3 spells CASTIFRDREAYGYTF. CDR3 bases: TGTGCCAGCACTATCTTTAGGGACAGGGAGGCCTATGGCTACACCTTC.

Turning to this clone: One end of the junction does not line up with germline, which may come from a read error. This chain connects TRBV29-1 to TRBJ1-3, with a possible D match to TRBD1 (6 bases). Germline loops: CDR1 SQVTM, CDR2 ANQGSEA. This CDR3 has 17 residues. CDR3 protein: CSAEPRSPGDSGNTIYF. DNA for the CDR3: TGCAGCGCTGAACCCCGAAGTCCAGGGGACTCTGGAAACACCATATATTTT. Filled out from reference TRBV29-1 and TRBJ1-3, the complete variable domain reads SAVISQKPSRDICQRGTSLTIQCQVDSQVTMMFWYRQQPGQSLTLIATANQGSEATYESGFVIDKFPISRPNLTFSTLTVSNMSPEDSSIYLCSAEPRSPGDSGNTIYFGEGSWLTVV.

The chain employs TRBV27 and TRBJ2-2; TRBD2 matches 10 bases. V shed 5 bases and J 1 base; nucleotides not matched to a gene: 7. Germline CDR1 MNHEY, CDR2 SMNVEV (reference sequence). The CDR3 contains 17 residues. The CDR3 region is CASSPGLAALNTGELFF. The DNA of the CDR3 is TGTGCCAGCAGTCCTGGACTAGCGGCCCTGAACACCGGGGAGCTGTTTTTT.

CDR3 nucleotide sequence: TGTGCCAGCAGCACAAGGGGGTCCCTGGATTCACCCCTCCACTTT. Its translation is CASSTRGSLDSPLHF. The gene calls are TRBV7-2 and TRBJ1-6; tentative D call: TRBD1 (6 bases). CDR1 is SGHTA, CDR2 FQGNSA, per germline. The CDR3 has 15 residues. Deletions cut 5 bases from V and 8 bases from J, with 16 bases between.

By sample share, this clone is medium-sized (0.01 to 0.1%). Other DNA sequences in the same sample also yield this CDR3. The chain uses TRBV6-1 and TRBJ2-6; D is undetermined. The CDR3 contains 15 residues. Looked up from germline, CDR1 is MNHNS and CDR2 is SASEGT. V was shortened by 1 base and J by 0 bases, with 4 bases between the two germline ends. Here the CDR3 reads CASSEDSSGANVLTF. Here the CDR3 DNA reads TGTGCCAGCAGTGAAGACAGCTCTGGGGCCAACGTCCTGACTTTC.

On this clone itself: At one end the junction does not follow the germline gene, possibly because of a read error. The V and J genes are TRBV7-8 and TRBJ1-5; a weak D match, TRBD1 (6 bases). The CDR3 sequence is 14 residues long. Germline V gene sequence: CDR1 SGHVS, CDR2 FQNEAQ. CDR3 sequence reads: CASSLGTVDQSQHF. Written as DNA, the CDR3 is TGTGCCAGCAGCTTAGGGACAGTTGATCAGTCCCAGCATTTT.

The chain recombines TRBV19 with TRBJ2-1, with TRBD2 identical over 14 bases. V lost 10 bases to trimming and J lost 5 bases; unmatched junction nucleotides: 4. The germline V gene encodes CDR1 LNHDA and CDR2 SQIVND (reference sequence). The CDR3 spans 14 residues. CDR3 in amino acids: CATRTSGGHNEQFF. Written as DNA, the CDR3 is TGTGCCACCAGGACTAGCGGGGGGCACAATGAGCAGTTCTTC.